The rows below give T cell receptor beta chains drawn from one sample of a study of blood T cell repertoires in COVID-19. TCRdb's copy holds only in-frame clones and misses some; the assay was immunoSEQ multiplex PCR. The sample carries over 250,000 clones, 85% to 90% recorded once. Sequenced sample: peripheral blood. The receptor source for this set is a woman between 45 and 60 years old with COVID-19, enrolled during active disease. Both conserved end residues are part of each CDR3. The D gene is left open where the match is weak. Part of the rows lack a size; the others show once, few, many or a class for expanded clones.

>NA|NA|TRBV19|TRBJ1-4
TGTGCCAGTAGTCCCTACGGCAGGCCAAGGGAAAAACTGTTTTTT
CASSPYGRPREKLFF
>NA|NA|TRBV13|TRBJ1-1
TGTGCCAGCAGCAACAGAGGGGCGGGGGGCACTGAAGCTTTCTTT
CASSNRGAGGTEAFF
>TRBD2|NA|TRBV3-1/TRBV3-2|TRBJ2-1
TGTGCCAGCAGCCAAGGCGGGAGGAGGGGCAATGAGCAGTTCTTC
CASSQGGRRGNEQFF
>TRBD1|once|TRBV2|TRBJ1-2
TGTGCCAGCAGTGTAGAGGGGGCTGGACCCTATGGCTACACCTTC
CASSVEGAGPYGYTF
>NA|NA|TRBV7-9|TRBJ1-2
TGTGCCAGCAGCTCAAGGGACATGGGAGGCTACACCTTC
CASSSRDMGGYTF
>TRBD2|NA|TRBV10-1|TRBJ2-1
TGCGCCAGCAGTGAGCGGGCGGCGGGAGGCGACAATGAGCAGTTCTTC
CASSERAAGGDNEQFF
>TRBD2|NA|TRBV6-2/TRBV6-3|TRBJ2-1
TGTGCCAGCAGTCTCATTAGCGGGAGAACTCTCTCCTACAATGAGCAGTTCTTC
CASSLISGRTLSYNEQFF
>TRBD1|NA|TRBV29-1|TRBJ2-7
TGCAGCGTAGAAGGGACAGGGAATAGGTACGAGCAGTACTTC
CSVEGTGNRYEQYF
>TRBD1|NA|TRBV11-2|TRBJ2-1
TGTGCCAGCAGCTTTACAGGGGCCAACAAATACAATGAGCAGTTCTTC
CASSFTGANKYNEQFF
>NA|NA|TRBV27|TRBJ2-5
TGTGCCAGCAGTTTACTCCGGGGGATGGGATCGGCAACTGAGACCCAGTACTTC
CASSLLRGMGSATETQYF
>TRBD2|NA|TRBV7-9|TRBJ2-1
TGTGCCAGCAGCTCCCCCCTAGCGGGAGGTAATGAGCAGTTCTTC
CASSSPLAGGNEQFF
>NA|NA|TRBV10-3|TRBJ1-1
TGTGCCATCAAGGACGGGGAGAACACTGAAGCTTTCTTT
CAIKDGENTEAFF
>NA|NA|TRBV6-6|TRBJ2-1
TGTGCCAGTCGCGAGCTGAATAGGGGGTCCTACAATGAGCAGTTCTTC
CASRELNRGSYNEQFF
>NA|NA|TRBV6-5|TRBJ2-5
TGTGCCAGCAGTTACTCTCCAAAAACTCAAGAGACCCAGTACTTC
CASSYSPKTQETQYF
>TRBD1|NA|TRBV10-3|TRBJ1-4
TGTGCCATCAGTGAGGGGACAGGCCTCGAAAAACTGTTTTTT
CAISEGTGLEKLFF
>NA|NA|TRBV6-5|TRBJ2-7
TGTGCCAGCAGTATGGGGCGACTCTACGAGCAGTACTTC
CASSMGRLYEQYF
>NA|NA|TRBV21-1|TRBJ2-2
TGTGCCAGCAGGGGTAGCGGGGTTAGAACCGGGGAGCTGTTTTTT
CASRGSGVRTGELFF
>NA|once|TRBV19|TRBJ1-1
TGTGCCAGTAGTATCTTCGGGTACACTGAAGCTTTCTTT
CASSIFGYTEAFF
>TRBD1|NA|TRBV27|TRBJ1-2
TGTGCCAGCAGTTTCAGGGGGGTCTATGGCTACACCTTC
CASSFRGVYGYTF
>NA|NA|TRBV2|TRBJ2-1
TGTGCCAGCACCCGCGAGGGTCCGTACAATGAGCAGTTCTTC
CASTREGPYNEQFF
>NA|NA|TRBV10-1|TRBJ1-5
TGCGCCAGCAGTGAAACATCCAATCAGCCCCAGCATTTT
CASSETSNQPQHF
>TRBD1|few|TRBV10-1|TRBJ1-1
TGCGCCAGCAGTAGCCGACAGGGAGGCACTGAAGCTTTCTTT
CASSSRQGGTEAFF
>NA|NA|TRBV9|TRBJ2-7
TGTGCCAGCAGCCCCGGCGGGACCCGGTCATACGAGCAGTACTTC
CASSPGGTRSYEQYF
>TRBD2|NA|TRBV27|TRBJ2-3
TGTGCCAGCTCACTAGCGGGAGGACCAGATACGCAGTATTTT
CASSLAGGPDTQYF
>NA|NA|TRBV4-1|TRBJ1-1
TGCGCCAGCAGCCGGGGCGACACTGAAGCTTTCTTT
CASSRGDTEAFF
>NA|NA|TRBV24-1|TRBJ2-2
TGTGCCACCAGTGATCGCGCGGGGTTCCGGGAGCTGTTTTTT
CATSDRAGFRELFF
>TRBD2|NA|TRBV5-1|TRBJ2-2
TGCGCCAGCAGTTGGCGGGAGACGGACACCGGGGAGCTGTTTTTT
CASSWRETDTGELFF
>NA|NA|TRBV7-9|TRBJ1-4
TGTGCCAGCAGTCGACAGGCACCTAATGAAAAACTGTTTTTT
CASSRQAPNEKLFF
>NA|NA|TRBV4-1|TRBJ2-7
TGCGCCAGCAGCCAAGATTTCACAAATTTTTTTTACGAGCAGTACTTC
CASSQDFTNFFYEQYF
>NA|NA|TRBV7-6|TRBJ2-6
TGTGCCAGCAGCTTAGTCAGGCGTAATTTAGGGGCCAACGTCCTGACTTTC
CASSLVRRNLGANVLTF
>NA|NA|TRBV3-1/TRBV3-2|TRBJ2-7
TGTGCCAGCAGCCCCCGATATCCAGGGGAGCACGAGCAGTACTTC
CASSPRYPGEHEQYF
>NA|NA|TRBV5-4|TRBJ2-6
TGTGCCAGCAGTGTAGACAGTTACTCTGGGGCCAACGTCCTGACTTTC
CASSVDSYSGANVLTF
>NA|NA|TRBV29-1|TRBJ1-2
TGCAGCGTTGAAGATCTTCAGGGTGCCTATGGCTACACCTTC
CSVEDLQGAYGYTF
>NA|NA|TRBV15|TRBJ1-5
TGTGCCACCAGCAGCAGCAGGTCCTCCAATCAGCCCCAGCATTTT
CATSSSRSSNQPQHF
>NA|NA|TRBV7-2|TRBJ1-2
TGTGCCAGCAGCTCACAGGGATCTAACTATGGCTACACCTTC
CASSSQGSNYGYTF
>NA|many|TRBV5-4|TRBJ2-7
TGTGCCAGCAGCTTTCACCGGGGCTCCTACGAGCAGTACTTC
CASSFHRGSYEQYF
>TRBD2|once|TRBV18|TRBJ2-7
TGTGCCAGCTCACCAGAAGCGGGAGTCTCGTACGAGCAGTACTTC
CASSPEAGVSYEQYF
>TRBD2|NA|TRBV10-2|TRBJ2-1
TGCGCCAGCAGTGGGGACAAGGGAACTAGCGGGAGAGGACGGAGCAATGAGCAGTTCTTC
CASSGDKGTSGRGRSNEQFF
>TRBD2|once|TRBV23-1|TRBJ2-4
TGCGCCAGCAGTCAGGGACTAGCGGGGGAACTAGCCAAAAACATTCAGTACTTC
CASSQGLAGELAKNIQYF
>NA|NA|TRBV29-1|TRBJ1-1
TGCAGCGTTGAAGACAGGGCGTCTGAAGCTTTCTTT
CSVEDRASEAFF
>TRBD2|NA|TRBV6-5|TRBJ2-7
TGTGCCAGTCGTCTAGCGGGAGGCTCGGCCTCCGAGCAGTACTTC
CASRLAGGSASEQYF
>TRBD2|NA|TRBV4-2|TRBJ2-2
TGTGCCAGCAGCAAGAAAGCGGGGGCGAACACCGGGGAGCTGTTTTTT
CASSKKAGANTGELFF
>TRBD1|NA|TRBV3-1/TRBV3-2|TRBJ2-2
TGTGCCAGCAGCCACCTCCGACAGGGGACCGGGGAGCTGTTTTTT
CASSHLRQGTGELFF
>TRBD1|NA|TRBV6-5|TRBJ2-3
TGTGCCAGCAGTTTTCCGGGACAGGGCCCAGATACGCAGTATTTT
CASSFPGQGPDTQYF
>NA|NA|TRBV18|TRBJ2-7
TGTGCCAGCTCACCGGACAAGATGGGGGAGCAGTACTTC
CASSPDKMGEQYF
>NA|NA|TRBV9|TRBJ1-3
TGTGCCAGCAGCGTGGGCAGGGGTTTCAGCTCTGGAAACACCATATATTTT
CASSVGRGFSSGNTIYF
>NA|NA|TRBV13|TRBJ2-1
TGTGCCAGCAGCTCTCTAGCACCGGCCCTGTCGAATGAGCAGTTCTTC
CASSSLAPALSNEQFF
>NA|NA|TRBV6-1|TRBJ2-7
TGTGCCAGCAGTGAGATGAGGGCCCCACCCTACGAGCAGTACTTC
CASSEMRAPPYEQYF